This T cell receptor beta chain stems from a study of T cell responses to AZD1222 COVID-19 vaccine. Points from the study as a whole: Two AZD1222 doses significantly raised spike-specific TCR breadth and depth over controls. Sampled repertoires all dated from after the peak T cell response.

This CDR3 is 17 amino acids long. J lost 1 base, V lost 3 bases, and 11 bases had no gene match. Germline V gene sequence: CDR1 SGHKS, CDR2 YYEKEE (reference sequence). Measured with immunoSEQ multiplex PCR; TCRdb has only the in-frame clones, and not every one. The sample yields more than 85,000 clones, less than 95% seen once. Analyses pooled second doses at about 4 or about 12 weeks. Details on this clone: Its antigen is not identified.

This clonotype was obtained from an adult who received the AZD1222 COVID-19 vaccine. The source was peripheral blood, collected 28 days after the second AZD1222 dose. The chain couples TRBV5-5 to TRBJ2-5, with 8 positions matching TRBD1. In nucleotides, the CDR3 is TGTGCCAGCAGCTCTGGGAGGACAGGGTGGGCCCAAGAGACCCAGTACTTC. Its translation: CASSSGRTGWAQETQYF.